These 11 T cell receptor beta chains originate from one sample sequenced in a study of blood T cell repertoires in COVID-19 (dated by TCRdb to 2018 to 2021). Library construction relied on the immunoSEQ multiplex PCR assay. What TCRdb holds here is the immuneACCESS table cut down to in-frame rearrangements. Part of the clones is not present; checked against another copy, under half of the missing clones reflect an unresolved V gene, and the others are unexplained. The sample table records approximately 210,000 clones; roughly 90% of these occur just once. The ten largest account for approximately 7.6% of the sample. The sequenced sample was PBMCs or T cells enriched from blood (not recorded which). These receptors were collected from a woman younger than 35 who had recovered from COVID-19.

The V call is TRBV10-2, the J call TRBJ2-7; D remains unclear. In germline, CDR1 is WSHSY, CDR2 SAAADI. CDR3 length equals 11 residues. V lost 6 bases to trimming and J lost 5 bases, with 8 bases between them. CDR3 protein: CASRASNEQYF. CDR3 sequence (DNA): TGCGCCAGCAGGGCCTCAAACGAGCAGTACTTC.

This chain uses TRBV28 with TRBJ1-5; 7 bases are a match to TRBD1. From germline, CDR1 is MDHEN and CDR2 SYDVKM. V was clipped by 7 bases and J by 4 bases; unmatched bases: 10. This CDR3 is built from 15 residues. The CDR3 reads CASNSGQGVNQPQHF. CDR3 DNA: TGTGCCAGCAATTCAGGGCAGGGGGTTAATCAGCCCCAGCATTTT.

The V and J genes are TRBV5-6 and TRBJ2-1; D perhaps matches TRBD1 (5 bases). The length of the CDR3 is 16 residues. V lost 0 bases and J lost 0, with 10 bases in between. Germline V lookup: CDR1 SGHDT, CDR2 YYEEEE. In nucleotides, the CDR3 is TGTGCCAGCAGCTTGGAAACAGGCCGCTCCTACAATGAGCAGTTCTTC. Translation gives CASSLETGRSYNEQFF. The whole variable domain, filled in from reference TRBV5-6 and TRBJ2-1, reads DAGVTQSPTHLIKTRGQQVTLRCSPKSGHDTVSWYQQALGQGPQFIFQYYEEEERQRGNFPDRFSGHQFPNYSSELNVNALLLGDSALYLCASSLETGRSYNEQFFGPGTRLTVL.

The chain has TRBV5-1 and TRBJ2-3, with 9 bases identical to TRBD2. This CDR3 spans 17 amino acids. V lost 3 bases and J lost 1; bases outside the gene matches: 9. Germline assignment: CDR1 SGHRS and CDR2 YFSETQ. CDR3 sequence: CASSSDLSSGGTDTQYF. As DNA, the CDR3 is TGCGCCAGCAGCTCGGACCTATCTAGCGGGGGCACAGATACGCAGTATTTT.

The chain has TRBV6-5 and TRBJ2-7; 7 bases are shared with TRBD2. The germline CDR1 and CDR2 sequences are MNHEY and SVGAGI. The CDR3 totals 13 residues. Losses at the gene ends were 6 bases for V and 7 bases for J; bases not matched to a gene: 9. The CDR3 spells CASRLAVRGEQYF. The CDR3 DNA reads TGTGCCAGCAGGCTAGCGGTGCGGGGTGAGCAGTACTTC.

The V call is TRBV7-9, the J call TRBJ1-5, with D uncertain. This CDR3 comprises 15 residues. V lost 1 base and J 2 bases, leaving 9 bases between the germline ends. Per the germline V gene, CDR1 is SEHNR and CDR2 is FQNEAQ (reference sequence). The CDR3 region has the DNA TGTGCCAGCAGCTTAGGGGGAGACGGCAATCAGCCCCAGCATTTT. Translation: CASSLGGDGNQPQHF.

The CDR3 loop reads CASSLRQAVSRNQPQHF. The CDR3 coding sequence is TGTGCCAGCAGCTTGCGACAGGCCGTATCTCGCAATCAGCCCCAGCATTTT. The chain is built from TRBV21-1 and TRBJ1-5; TRBD1 was called by the table and not checked on the DNA. TRBV21-1 is a pseudogene segment. CDR3 size: 17 residues.

This clone was counted a few times. This chain uses TRBV18 with TRBJ2-3; TRBD1 is a possible D gene (5 bases). The CDR3 loop spans 14 amino acids. The V end was cut by 0 bases, the J end by 4 bases, with 8 bases between. Germline V gene data show CDR1 as KGHSH and CDR2 as LQKENI. The CDR3 DNA is TGTGCCAGCTCACCACCAGGCAGGGCAGATACGCAGTATTTT. Translated: CASSPPGRADTQYF.

The V gene is TRBV6-1, the J gene TRBJ2-7, with D maybe TRBD1 (6 bases). CDR1 is MNHNS, CDR2 SASEGT, per germline. This CDR3 comprises 17 residues. Trimming removed 0 bases from V and 3 bases from J, with 18 bases in between. The CDR3 region is CASSEASRGQINYEQYF. CDR3 bases: TGTGCCAGCAGTGAAGCCTCCAGGGGACAAATAAACTACGAGCAGTACTTC.

The chain carries TRBV10-1 and TRBJ1-2; D is unclear. V was cut by 4 bases and J by 8 bases, with 17 bases left in between. Germline CDR1 and CDR2: WNHNN and SYGVQD (reference sequence). CDR3 size: 14 residues. CDR3 residues: CASSVSGGYGGYTF. CDR3 DNA: TGCGCCAGCAGTGTGTCCGGCGGTTATGGGGGCTACACCTTC.

This chain uses TRBV9 with TRBJ2-1, with TRBD2 matching 9 bases. Germline assignment: CDR1 SGDLS and CDR2 YYNGEE. With 1 base clipped from V and 7 bases from J, the junction kept 9 bases outside the gene matches. The CDR3 covers 16 residues. Here the CDR3 reads CASSVSLSSGENEQFF. CDR3 nucleotide sequence: TGTGCCAGCAGCGTATCTTTGTCTAGCGGGGAAAATGAGCAGTTCTTC. Full variable domain (missing parts from reference TRBV9 and TRBJ2-1): DSGVTQTPKHLITATGQRVTLRCSPRSGDLSVYWYQQSLDQGLQFLIQYYNGEERAKGNILERFSAQQFPDLHSELNLSSLELGDSALYFCASSVSLSSGENEQFFGPGTRLTVL.